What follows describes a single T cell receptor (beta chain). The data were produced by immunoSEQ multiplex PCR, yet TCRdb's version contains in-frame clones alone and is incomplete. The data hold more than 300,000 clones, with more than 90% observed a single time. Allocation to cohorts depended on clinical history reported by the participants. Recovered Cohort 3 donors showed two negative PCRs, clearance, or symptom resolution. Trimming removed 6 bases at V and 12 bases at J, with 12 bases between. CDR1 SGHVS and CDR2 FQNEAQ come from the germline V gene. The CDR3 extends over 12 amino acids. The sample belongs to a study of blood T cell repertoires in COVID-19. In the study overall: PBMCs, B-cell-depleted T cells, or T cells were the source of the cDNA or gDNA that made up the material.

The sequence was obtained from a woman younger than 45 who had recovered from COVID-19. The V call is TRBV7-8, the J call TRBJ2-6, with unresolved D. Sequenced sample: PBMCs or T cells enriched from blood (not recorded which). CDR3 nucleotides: TGTGCCAGCAGTCTTGGCGGCGGCGTCCTGACTTTC. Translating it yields CASSLGGGVLTF.